The rows below give T cell receptor beta chains drawn from one sample of a study of control samples from healthy donors and cancer patients. The method was immunoSEQ multiplex PCR; TCRdb's version includes in-frame clones alone and lacks a portion of them. The sample yields around 94,000 clones, 92% seen once. Material: blood. The receptors shown here come from a woman under 30 in good health. CDR3s include the opening cysteine and the closing phenylalanine or tryptophan. D genes are given only for firm matches. Clone size is stated in some rows and not others, as once, few, many or a class when expanded.

d_call,j_call,v_call,clone_size,cdr3_aa,cdr3_nt
.,TRBJ2-5,TRBV5-4,.,CASSLGRKETQYF,TGTGCCAGCAGCTTGGGGCGGAAAGAGACCCAGTACTTC
.,TRBJ1-6,TRBV5-1,.,CASNLGLIGSPLHF,TGCGCCAGCAATTTAGGCCTAATCGGGTCACCCCTCCACTTT
TRBD2,TRBJ2-2,TRBV19,.,CASERLGLAGNTGELFF,TGTGCCAGTGAACGTTTAGGGTTAGCGGGCAACACCGGGGAGCTGTTTTTT
.,TRBJ1-1,TRBV6-5,.,CASSWGRRNTEAFF,TGTGCCAGCAGCTGGGGCAGACGGAACACTGAAGCTTTCTTT
.,TRBJ2-7,TRBV7-2,.,CASSLGDAYEQYF,TGTGCCAGCAGCTTAGGTGATGCCTACGAGCAGTACTTC
.,TRBJ2-7,TRBV23-1,.,CASSQGKDSYEQYF,TGCGCCAGCAGTCAGGGGAAGGACTCCTACGAGCAGTACTTC
.,TRBJ1-5,TRBV19,.,CASNTAGNQPQHF,TGTGCCAGTAACACGGCGGGCAATCAGCCCCAGCATTTT
.,TRBJ1-5,TRBV7-6,few,CASSLRADSNQPQHF,TGTGCCAGCAGCTTAAGGGCGGACTCCAATCAGCCCCAGCATTTT
.,TRBJ1-1,TRBV11-2,once,CASRFGVVGSPNTEAFF,TGTGCCAGCAGATTTGGGGTAGTCGGGTCTCCGAACACTGAAGCTTTCTTT
.,TRBJ1-5,TRBV6-2/TRBV6-3,.,CASSIRGTEKLHF,TGTGCCAGCAGTATCCGAGGGACGGAAAAGTTGCATTTT
TRBD1,TRBJ2-5,TRBV10-3,.,CAISNMTGKGETQYF,TGTGCCATCAGTAATATGACAGGGAAAGGAGAGACCCAGTACTTC
.,TRBJ2-4,TRBV11-3,.,CASSLGTSGTSIQYF,TGTGCCAGCAGCTTAGGTACATCCGGGACATCCATTCAGTACTTC
TRBD1,TRBJ1-5,TRBV19,.,CASSDRTSNQPQHF,TGTGCCAGTTCGGACAGGACTAGCAATCAGCCCCAGCATTTT
.,TRBJ1-5,TRBV21-1,.,CASSKGILGTGGARCNQPQHF,TGTGCCAGCAGCAAAGGCATTCTTGGGACAGGGGGCGCGAGGTGCAATCAGCCCCAGCATTTT
.,TRBJ1-2,TRBV6-5,.,CASRRGGNYGYTF,TGTGCCAGCAGAAGAGGTGGGAACTATGGCTACACCTTC
.,TRBJ2-7,TRBV6-2/TRBV6-3,few,CASSYPGLPYEQYF,TGTGCCAGCAGTTACCCAGGCCTCCCCTACGAGCAGTACTTC